This T cell receptor beta chain was observed in a study of spatial heterogeneity in lung cancer. Across the study: Strongly correlated with TCR transcript counts in tumor regions was a T cell module score, which was a transcriptional module score calculated from matched bulk RNA-seq.

TCRdb passed the 5' RACE reads through MiXCR, listing each CDR3 protein once. The sample has around 7,800 distinct CDR3 sequences, about 7.7% seen once. Time point noted: sample taken at primary tumor resection. Regarding the study as a whole: In tumors, expanded intratumoral alpha and beta TCR counts tracked mutation counts.

Judged by abundance, this clonotype is medium-sized (0.01 to 0.1%). The target antigen is unknown. This beta chain lies outside the target of a library built for alpha chains; its clone size means little. Specimen: lung tumor tissue, collected at surgery. This receptor was taken from a male donor with early-stage non-small cell lung cancer.

This CDR3 is CASSYSWPSDSNQPQHF. DNA of the CDR3: TGTGCCAGCAGTTACTCGTGGCCGTCAGATAGCAATCAGCCCCAGCATTTT. The V gene is TRBV6-5, the J gene TRBJ1-5; D ambiguous. Trimming stripped 0 bases from V and 0 bases from J, with 12 bases between. Germline loops: CDR1 MNHEY, CDR2 SVGAGI. The CDR3 covers 17 residues.